The 24 T cell receptor beta chains below all came from one sample that was sequenced in a study of CD8 T cells in ankylosing spondylitis. TCRdb recomputed calls from the 5' RACE reads with MiXCR, one row per CDR3 protein. The sample records roughly 230,000 distinct CDR3 sequences, under 12% being singletons. The source material was blood, either unsorted or a sorted T cell fraction (not recorded which). The source of these receptors is a male donor with ankylosing spondylitis or in good health (not recorded which).

This clonotype has ten or more counts. The junction departs from the called germline gene at one end, perhaps through a read error. The J gene is TRBJ2-2, the V gene TRBV12-3 or TRBV12-4; 7 bases are a match to TRBD1. The CDR3 sequence is 15 residues long. The CDR3 protein is CASSLGTVGTGELLF. CDR3 sequence (DNA): TGTGCCAGCAGCCTCGGGACAGTAGGGACCGGGGAGCTGCTTTTT.

In this sample, this clonotype turned up many times. This sequence joins TRBV12-3 or TRBV12-4 and TRBJ1-5; the match to TRBD1 covers 8 bases. V shed 6 bases, J shed 3 bases, and the junction held 4 bases outside the gene matches. CDR3 length equals 14 residues. The chain's CDR3 is CASRATGVNQPQHF. The CDR3 DNA sequence: TGTGCCAGCAGAGCGACAGGGGTCAATCAGCCCCAGCATTTT.

This clonotype was seen many times. The chain is built from TRBV12-3 or TRBV12-4 and TRBJ1-1, with D unresolved. This CDR3 comprises 13 residues. Trimming pared 7 bases from V and 1 base from J, leaving 10 bases between. The CDR3 is CASTLGPNTEAFF. The CDR3 nucleotides are TGTGCCAGCACCCTTGGTCCGAACACTGAAGCTTTCTTT.

This chain joins TRBV7-9 and TRBJ2-1; a possible D gene is TRBD1 (6 bases). From germline, CDR1 is SEHNR and CDR2 FQNEAQ (reference sequence). V shed 5 bases and J shed 4 bases, with 15 bases lying between them. CDR3 length: 15 amino acids. DNA for the CDR3: TGTGCCAGCAGCCCAGGGGAAGCGGAGTACAATGAGCAGTTCTTC. Its protein product is CASSPGEAEYNEQFF.

The table lists this clonotype with many counts. The chain recombines TRBV4-1 with TRBJ2-7, with 7 bases lining up with TRBD1. The CDR3 runs 14 residues. Germline CDR1 MGHRA, CDR2 YSYEKL. With V trimmed by 0 bases and J by 2 bases, 1 base remained unmatched. CDR3 residues: CASSQEDRAYEQYF. The CDR3 nucleotides read TGCGCCAGCAGCCAAGAAGACAGGGCCTACGAGCAGTACTTC.

This clonotype has at least ten counts. The rearrangement links TRBV5-1 to TRBJ2-7, with D perhaps TRBD1 or TRBD2 (6 bases each). In germline, CDR1 is SGHRS, CDR2 YFSETQ. The CDR3 spans 14 residues. Trimming took off 5 bases at V and 6 bases at J, with 18 bases between the two ends. For the CDR3, the DNA is TGCGCCAGCAGGTCAAACCTAGGGGGGAGCGAGCAGTACTTC. Amino acids: CASRSNLGGSEQYF.

The chain links TRBV5-1 to TRBJ1-6, with D possibly TRBD1 on 5 matching bases. V was trimmed by 7 bases and J by 10 bases, leaving 15 bases between them. The length of the CDR3 is 13 residues. CDR1 SGHRS and CDR2 YFSETQ come from the germline V gene. The CDR3: CASGAGLESPLHF. The CDR3 DNA reads TGCGCCAGCGGGGCAGGCTTAGAGTCACCCCTCCACTTT.

This clonotype was observed at least ten times. The chain recombines TRBV7-7 with TRBJ2-7; 9 nucleotides align to TRBD1. Germline CDR1 SSHAT, CDR2 FNYEAQ (reference sequence). This CDR3 spans 14 amino acids. Germline trimming cut 3 bases from V and 5 bases from J; bases unmatched to any gene: 5. The CDR3 here is CASSLGTGLDEQYF. CDR3 nucleotides: TGTGCCAGCAGCTTGGGGACAGGGCTTGACGAGCAGTACTTC.

This clonotype was recorded at least ten times. The chain has TRBV19 and TRBJ1-2, with 8 bases fitting TRBD1. The CDR3 sequence is 13 residues long. CDR1 and CDR2 (germline): LNHDA, SQIVND (reference sequence). Losses at the gene ends were 6 bases for V and 5 bases for J; bases not matched to a gene: 5. CDR3 DNA: TGTGCCAGTAGCGCCAGGGGGCATTATGGCTACACCTTC. As protein: CASSARGHYGYTF.

Many counts were recorded for this clonotype. The chain uses TRBV12-3 or TRBV12-4 and TRBJ1-1; the D is unclear. V lost 3 bases, J lost 3 bases, and 14 bases lay in between. The CDR3 runs 15 residues. The CDR3 reads CASSFLGGVDTEAFF. In DNA form, the CDR3 reads TGTGCCAGCAGTTTCCTGGGTGGGGTTGACACTGAAGCTTTCTTT.

This clonotype has ten or more counts. The gene calls are TRBV4-1 and TRBJ2-2; D is unclear. Trimming shortened V by 4 bases and J by 1 base, and 13 bases separated the two germline ends. The CDR3 is 16 amino acids. The germline V gene encodes CDR1 MGHRA and CDR2 YSYEKL. The CDR3 loop is CASSPAGSLNTGELFF. CDR3 coding DNA: TGCGCCAGCAGCCCCGCTGGATCGTTGAACACCGGGGAGCTGTTTTTT.

As regards this clonotype: The junction departs from the called germline gene at one end, perhaps through a read error. The J gene is TRBJ2-5, the V gene TRBV6-2 or TRBV6-3, with D unclear. The CDR3 extends over 13 amino acids. Germline loops: CDR1 MNHEY, CDR2 SVGEGT. CDR3 in amino acids: CASSYSASPRETF. For the CDR3, the DNA is TGTGCCAGCAGTTACTCGGCCTCCCCCCGAGAGACCTTC.

This clonotype has at least ten counts. The chain carries TRBV20-1 and TRBJ1-1; a possible D gene is TRBD1 (5 bases). Trimming removed 2 bases at V and 5 bases at J, with 15 bases between. The CDR3 consists of 14 residues. CDR1 is DFQATT, CDR2 SNEGSKA, per germline (reference sequence). CDR3 sequence reads: CSARSGTGVTEAFF. The CDR3 DNA reads as TGCAGTGCTAGATCTGGGACCGGGGTGACTGAAGCTTTCTTT.

This clonotype came up a few times. Written as DNA, the CDR3 is TGCAGCGTTGATGATCCGGACAGGACGATGAACACTGAAGCTTTCTTT. Translated: CSVDDPDRTMNTEAFF. The V call is TRBV29-1, the J call TRBJ1-1; TRBD1 matches at 7 bases. The germline gives CDR1 SQVTM, CDR2 ANQGSEA. CDR3 length equals 16 residues. Losses at the gene ends were 3 bases for V and 0 bases for J; bases not matched to a gene: 10.

This clonotype was detected ten times or more. This chain links TRBV29-1 with TRBJ1-1; D unresolved. Trimming left V 7 bases short and J 3 bases short, with 6 bases between. The CDR3 length is 10 residues. In germline, CDR1 is SQVTM, CDR2 ANQGSEA. CDR3 sequence: CSGGDTEAFF. The CDR3 DNA sequence: TGCAGCGGCGGTGACACTGAAGCTTTCTTT. Full variable domain (remainder filled in from reference TRBV29-1 and TRBJ1-1): SAVISQKPSRDICQRGTSLTIQCQVDSQVTMMFWYRQQPGQSLTLIATANQGSEATYESGFVIDKFPISRPNLTFSTLTVSNMSPEDSSIYLCSGGDTEAFFGQGTRLTVV.

There are many counts of this clonotype. The V and J genes are TRBV20-1 and TRBJ1-2; D gene ambiguous. CDR1 and CDR2 (germline): DFQATT, SNEGSKA (reference sequence). V was cut by 7 bases and J by 0 bases, with 21 bases left in between. The length of the CDR3 is 16 residues. In DNA, the CDR3 is TGCAGTGTCCCATCTGGATACAGACGTACTAACTATGGCTACACCTTC. As protein: CSVPSGYRRTNYGYTF.

This clonotype was seen more than once but under ten times. This chain uses TRBV3-1 with TRBJ1-5; no clear D gene. Trimming removed 0 bases from V and 7 bases from J, with 10 bases in between. The CDR3 has 14 amino acids. Germline lookup yields CDR1 LGHDT and CDR2 YNNKEL (reference sequence). This CDR3 reads CASSQDAVEQPQHF. Written as DNA, the CDR3 is TGTGCCAGCAGCCAAGACGCGGTCGAGCAGCCCCAGCATTTT.

This clonotype was picked up many times. This sequence joins TRBV5-5 and TRBJ2-2; D call uncertain. CDR1 and CDR2 from the germline V gene are SGHKS and YYEKEE (reference sequence). The V end lost 3 bases, the J end lost 2 bases, and 11 bases lay between the germline ends. The CDR3 contains 15 residues. CDR3 in amino acids: CASSSAIANTGELFF. CDR3 DNA sequence: TGTGCCAGCAGCTCTGCAATCGCTAACACCGGGGAGCTGTTTTTT.

A note on this clonotype: The conserved phenylalanine or tryptophan is not found at the CDR3 terminus, so this likely reflects a read error. The chain links TRBV3-1 to TRBJ2-7, with 7 bases identical to TRBD1. The V gene's germline CDR1 is LGHDT and CDR2 YNNKEL (reference sequence). This CDR3 region has 18 residues. Written as DNA, the CDR3 is TGTGCCACCAGCCAGTTGGTGCCGGGGACCAGGGGGTCCTACGAGCAGTACCTC. Translation: CATSQLVPGTRGSYEQYL.

J is TRBJ2-5 and V is TRBV29-1, with D perhaps assigned TRBD1 or TRBD2 (6 bases each). CDR1 and CDR2 from the germline V gene are SQVTM and ANQGSEA. The CDR3 is made up of 13 amino acids. V was pared by 7 bases and J by 9 bases, with 21 bases between. The CDR3 DNA is TGCAGCGACCGGGCTCAACAGGGAGGAGCCCAGTACTTC. Its protein is CSDRAQQGGAQYF. Variable domain in full (rest from reference TRBV29-1 and TRBJ2-5): SAVISQKPSRDICQRGTSLTIQCQVDSQVTMMFWYRQQPGQSLTLIATANQGSEATYESGFVIDKFPISRPNLTFSTLTVSNMSPEDSSIYLCSDRAQQGGAQYFGPGTRLLVL.

This clonotype was seen ten or more times. CDR3: CSARGWKETQYF. The CDR3 nucleotides read TGCAGTGCTAGAGGGTGGAAAGAGACCCAGTACTTC. The gene calls are TRBV20-1 and TRBJ2-5, with D unresolved. Trimming pared 1 base from V and 3 bases from J, leaving 6 bases between. CDR1 is DFQATT, CDR2 SNEGSKA, per germline (reference sequence). The CDR3 extends over 12 amino acids.

Many counts were recorded for this clonotype. This sequence joins TRBV6-5 and TRBJ1-2; no clear D gene. The germline CDR1 and CDR2 sequences are MNHEY and SVGAGI. Trimming took off 5 bases at V and 0 bases at J, with 16 bases between the two ends. This CDR3 region has 16 residues. The CDR3 region has the DNA TGTGCCAGCAGTCTTGAAAGAGGGTCCACTAACTATGGCTACACCTTC. Its protein is CASSLERGSTNYGYTF.

This clonotype was counted only a few times. The chain combines TRBV2 with TRBJ1-6, with D unclear. Germline V gene sequence: CDR1 SNHLY, CDR2 FYNNEI. Trimming removed 11 bases at V and 9 bases at J, with 11 bases between. The CDR3 extends over 11 amino acids. The chain's CDR3 is CARARSSPLHF. For the CDR3, the DNA is TGTGCCCGCGCGCGGAGTTCACCCCTCCACTTT.

There are a few counts of this clonotype. The rearrangement joins TRBV6-2 or TRBV6-3 to TRBJ2-3; 9 bases agree with TRBD2. Germline CDR1 MNHEY, CDR2 SVGEGT. The CDR3 runs 16 residues. V shed 4 bases and J 8 bases; nucleotides not matched to a gene: 13. The CDR3 region has the DNA TGTGCCAGCAGTTTGGAGCGGGGGGCTGCATCTGGTACGCAGTATTTT. Translation gives CASSLERGAASGTQYF.